One TCR beta chain is described in this entry. Its cognate antigen is unknown. The CDR3 contains 14 residues. Trimming at V came to 5 bases and at J to 6 bases, leaving 9 bases not matched to a gene. The germline V gene encodes CDR1 SGHVS and CDR2 FQNEAQ. The entry originates in a study of cytomegalovirus exposure and HLA in healthy donors. Study observations and caveats: Within the roughly 120 validation repertoires, first-cohort TCR clusters tended to co-occur, according to a later analysis. Confirmation was obtained in vitro that three CMV-associated chains are specific for CMV antigens.

Measured with immunoSEQ multiplex PCR; TCRdb has only the in-frame clones, and not every one. This table has about 64,000 clones, about 95% appearing once. V usage is TRBV7-8 and J usage is TRBJ1-2; 7 nucleotides match TRBD1. This receptor was obtained from a woman under 30 in good health and CMV-seropositive. Sequenced: PBMCs. CDR3 sequence reads: CASSVDRELDGYTF. The CDR3 bases are TGTGCCAGCAGCGTCGACAGGGAGTTGGATGGCTACACCTTC.